Following are 20 T cell receptor beta chains from one sample sequenced in a study of blood T cell repertoires in COVID-19. Assay: immunoSEQ multiplex PCR; the TCRdb copy retains only in-frame clones and omits some. The repertoire has approximately 250,000 clones, around 88% of them found once; the top ten carry around 1.3%. The sequencing input was PBMCs or T cells enriched from blood (not recorded which). Receptor source: a middle-aged woman with acute COVID-19.

On this clone itself: Other DNA sequences in the same sample also yield this CDR3. This chain uses TRBV3-1 (or the pseudogene TRBV3-2) with TRBJ1-1; TRBD1 is a possible D gene (5 bases). The CDR3 runs to 13 residues. Germline assignment: CDR1 LGHDT and CDR2 YNNKEL (reference sequence). V was shortened by 3 bases and J by 4 bases, with 9 bases between the two germline ends. The CDR3 spells CASSHGGGTEAFF. The CDR3 DNA reads TGTGCCAGCAGCCATGGGGGGGGCACTGAAGCTTTCTTT.

The chain combines TRBV10-2 with TRBJ2-3; tentatively, D is TRBD1 (6 bases). The ends were cut back, 6 bases at V and 3 bases at J, with 10 bases in the middle. The CDR3 sequence is 13 residues long. Germline CDR1 WSHSY, CDR2 SAAADI. DNA for the CDR3: TGCGCCAGCAGCCGACAGGCTACAGATACGCAGTATTTT. Its protein is CASSRQATDTQYF.

The V and J genes are TRBV5-1 and TRBJ2-1; 11 nucleotides match TRBD2. V lost 2 bases, J lost 5 bases, and 15 bases stayed unmatched. The CDR3 sequence is 19 residues long. Germline CDR1 SGHRS, CDR2 YFSETQ. DNA of the CDR3: TGCGCCAGCAGCTTCTCCGTTAGCGGGGGGGGGTACCGCCACAATGAGCAGTTCTTC. Translated, it gives CASSFSVSGGGYRHNEQFF.

The chain has TRBV27 and TRBJ1-1; 9 bases are a match to TRBD1. The CDR3 is 16 residues long. V dropped 3 bases and J dropped 1; count of bases not matched to a gene: 6. Germline loops: CDR1 MNHEY, CDR2 SMNVEV (reference sequence). The CDR3 nucleotides are TGTGCCAGCAGTTTCAAGACAGGGGGTGCGAACACTGAAGCTTTCTTT. This gives the protein CASSFKTGGANTEAFF.

This chain joins TRBV30 and TRBJ1-1; possible D gene TRBD1, 6 bases. CDR1 is GTSNPN, CDR2 SVGIG, per germline (reference sequence). V gave up 3 bases and J gave up 1 base, with 9 bases separating them. The CDR3 sequence is 13 residues long. The CDR3 region is CAWRLRGNTEAFF. CDR3 bases: TGTGCCTGGAGGCTCAGGGGGAACACTGAAGCTTTCTTT.

The CDR3 sequence: CASSSRESYNEQFF. DNA for the CDR3: TGTGCCAGCAGTTCCAGGGAATCCTACAATGAGCAGTTCTTC. The genes are TRBV6-5 and TRBJ2-1; a weak D match, TRBD1 (5 bases). Germline CDR1 and CDR2: MNHEY and SVGAGI. CDR3 length: 14 amino acids. Trimming shortened V by 4 bases and J by 1 base, and 8 bases separated the two germline ends.

The chain is built from TRBV6-1 and TRBJ1-1; possibly TRBD1 for D (5 bases). The CDR3 consists of 14 residues. Trimming removed 3 bases at V and 3 bases at J, with 11 bases between. CDR1 is MNHNS, CDR2 SASEGT, per germline. As DNA, the CDR3 is TGTGCCAGCAGTGACGTTCAGGGTTACACTGAAGCTTTCTTT. This translates into CASSDVQGYTEAFF.

The chain carries TRBV10-3 and TRBJ1-4; TRBD1 might be the D (5 bases). V was cut by 2 bases and J by 0 bases, with 10 bases left in between. Per the germline V gene, CDR1 is ENHRY and CDR2 is SYGVKD. This CDR3 has 16 amino acids. CDR3 sequence: CAISETGYATNEKLFF. CDR3 DNA: TGTGCCATCAGTGAGACAGGCTATGCAACTAATGAAAAACTGTTTTTT.

This chain uses TRBV28 with TRBJ2-1; 8 bases fit TRBD2. CDR3 length: 14 amino acids. The germline gives CDR1 MDHEN, CDR2 SYDVKM. The V gene end was trimmed by 4 bases and the J gene end by 3 bases; junction bases not matched to a gene: 2. This CDR3 reads CASSSGTSYNEQFF. The CDR3 bases are TGTGCCAGCAGTTCCGGGACTAGCTACAATGAGCAGTTCTTC.

In DNA, the CDR3 is TGTGCCAGCAAGTCGACAGGGCACTACACTGAAGCTTTCTTT. Its protein is CASKSTGHYTEAFF. The chain joins TRBV27 to TRBJ1-1; 7 bases are shared with TRBD1. This CDR3 is 14 amino acids long. Germline CDR1 and CDR2: MNHEY and SMNVEV (reference sequence). Trimming at V came to 7 bases and at J to 3 bases, leaving 8 bases not matched to a gene.

The chain recombines TRBV15 with TRBJ2-1, with TRBD1 as a possible D gene (5 bases). Trimming left V 2 bases short and J 3 bases short, with 11 bases between. Germline V gives CDR1 LNHNV, CDR2 YYDKDF (reference sequence). The CDR3 contains 15 residues. The CDR3 coding sequence is TGTGCCACCAGCAGACAGGGAAGAGGCTACAATGAGCAGTTCTTC. This gives the protein CATSRQGRGYNEQFF.

This clone was counted many times. The rearrangement links TRBV6-4 to TRBJ2-3; the D gene is possibly TRBD2 (5 bases). The CDR3 runs 14 residues. CDR1 and CDR2 from the germline V gene are MRHNA and SNTAGT. The V and J ends lost 2 bases and 2 bases respectively, with 8 bases between them. CDR3 sequence: CASSDGGPTDTQYF. The CDR3 DNA is TGTGCCAGCAGTGACGGCGGGCCCACAGATACGCAGTATTTT.

Comments on this clone: Germline and junction disagree at one end, which may indicate a read error. The rearrangement uses TRBV10-3 and TRBJ2-1, with 8 bases aligning to TRBD2. The CDR3 runs to 14 residues. The germline V gene encodes CDR1 ENHRY and CDR2 SYGVKD. CDR3 nucleotide sequence: TGTGTCATCAGTGACAGCGGGAGAAGCGATGAGCAGTTCTTC. It specifies CVISDSGRSDEQFF.

This clone was recorded many times. The chain links TRBV12-3 or TRBV12-4 to TRBJ2-5; D not resolved. The V end was cut by 7 bases, the J end by 5 bases, with 14 bases between. The CDR3 length is 13 residues. The CDR3 here is CASTRSTGETQYF. CDR3 in DNA: TGTGCCAGCACCCGAAGTACCGGGGAGACCCAGTACTTC.

The rearrangement links TRBV28 to TRBJ1-5, with D unresolved. The CDR3 extends over 17 amino acids. Germline CDR1 and CDR2: MDHEN and SYDVKM. With 4 bases removed from V and 1 base from J, the gap between germline ends came to 17 bases. The CDR3 DNA sequence: TGTGCCAGCAGTTCCTTGTGGGAGGGAAGGAGCAATCAGCCCCAGCATTTT. Amino acids: CASSSLWEGRSNQPQHF.

The chain is built from TRBV7-9 and TRBJ1-1; a possible D gene is TRBD1 (6 bases). The CDR3 is 15 amino acids. Germline V gene sequence: CDR1 SEHNR, CDR2 FQNEAQ (reference sequence). Deletions cut 6 bases from V and 0 bases from J, with 14 bases between. The DNA for the CDR3 is TGTGCCAGCAGGGGGGCCTACCACTTGAACACTGAAGCTTTCTTT. It yields the protein CASRGAYHLNTEAFF.

The chain employs TRBV5-4 and TRBJ2-5; the D is unclear. In germline, CDR1 is SGHNT, CDR2 YYREEE (reference sequence). The CDR3 runs to 14 residues. Trimming cost V 3 bases and J 4 bases, with 13 bases left between them. CDR3 residues: CASSSPPPGETQYF. In DNA, the CDR3 is TGTGCCAGCAGCTCACCCCCCCCGGGAGAGACCCAGTACTTC.

The chain recombines TRBV7-2 with TRBJ1-1, with 8 bases matching TRBD1. The CDR3 consists of 13 residues. Germline loops: CDR1 SGHTA, CDR2 FQGNSA. V lost 4 bases and J lost 10; bases outside the gene matches: 8. The CDR3 DNA is TGTGCCAGCAGCTCCAAGGACAGGGCAGGAGCTTTCTTT. Translating gives CASSSKDRAGAFF.

The chain couples TRBV4-1 to TRBJ2-1; TRBD2 aligns across 7 bases. With V trimmed by 10 bases and J by 4 bases, 10 bases remained unmatched. This CDR3 contains 14 residues. Germline V gene lookup returns CDR1 MGHRA and CDR2 YSYEKL. The CDR3 DNA reads as TGCGCCACCGGTACCGGGACTATATACAATGAGCAGTTCTTC. It encodes CATGTGTIYNEQFF.

The chain combines TRBV19 with TRBJ1-2, with D uncertain. The V gene lost 7 bases and the J gene lost 2 bases, with 14 bases spanning the gap. The CDR3 length is 14 residues. CDR1 LNHDA and CDR2 SQIVND come from the germline V gene (reference sequence). In DNA, the CDR3 is TGTGCCAGTACTATCGGACGCGGGAACTATGGCTACACCTTC. This encodes CASTIGRGNYGYTF.